This TCR beta chain derives from a study of monozygotic twins with inflammatory bowel disease (dated 2019 in TCRdb). About the study as a whole: In total, some 30 monozygotic twin pairs made up the full study: 19 Danish pairs, all IBD-discordant, plus nine German pairs, of which four were IBD-concordant and five were IBD-discordant. The search for disease-associated traits relied mainly on comparing IBD patients with their genetically identical healthy co-twins within discordant pairs. Each individual had, on average, about 151 000 unique TCRalpha sequences and 181 000 unique TCRbeta sequences available for analysis. On the study overall, not on this receptor specifically: The results gave no support for a single strong signal or clonotype linked to IBD. The analysis was unable to tell apart different T cell subtypes. A decrease in TCRbeta repertoire diversity, as measured by inverse Simpson index, was observed in IBD patients compared with their healthy co-twins. No difference in repertoire similarity was observed between concordant and discordant twins, possibly owing to limited statistical power. Compared with healthy twins, IBD patients had fewer clonotypes in common with other individuals, a difference most pronounced in patients showing signs of disease activity. Because patients were on differing immunosuppressive treatments, the repertoires may have picked up extra background noise and inter-individual variability.

An approximately 2.5 ml peripheral blood sample was drawn into PAXgene tubes per donor and stored at -80°C. Total RNA was isolated from whole blood with the PAXgene blood miRNA kit on an automated QIAcube, without T cell sorting. Peripheral blood from monozygotic twin pairs who were concordant or discordant for inflammatory bowel disease underwent deep TCRalpha and TCRbeta repertoire profiling using unique molecular barcoding. For every twin pair, smoking habits were documented, and each individual was categorised as a current, former or never smoker. For this clonotype: Its antigen target is currently unknown.

Receptor amplification or capture employed 5' RACE. The input for every TCR library was roughly 3,300 ng of total RNA. For each sample, cDNA synthesis was carried out in eight separate reactions using SMARTScribe reverse transcriptase. During cDNA synthesis, template switching was used to introduce unique molecular identifiers that contained a 6-nucleotide sample barcode. Two nested PCRs of about 16 and 10 cycles amplified the TCRalpha and TCRbeta cDNA, and bead purification followed each PCR. Before amplification, the cDNA was treated with uracil DNA-glycosylase and purified using the QIAquick PCR purification kit. The second PCR was the step at which Illumina TruSeq-compatible adapters and sample-specific barcodes were added. Library quality and concentration were checked on TapeStation and Qubit, and libraries were pooled at about 5 ng each. The pooled libraries were sequenced with 2 x 100 bp reads and custom sequencing primers on an Illumina HiSeq2500 single-index Rapid Run. Per the authors' processing: MiGEC version 1.2.6 was used for UMI-based consensus assembly to correct PCR and sequencing errors. V(D)J alignment, clonotype assembly and CDR3 extraction were performed with MiXCR version 2.1.1. Normalisation of gene usage, clonotype sharing and MAIT/NKT TCR abundance was achieved by analysing the top 1000, 10 000 and 20 000 clonotypes per sample. Diversity was computed as the inverse Simpson index with the vegan R package after downsampling to 27 000 UMIs. Paired Mann-Whitney U tests were applied to discordant twin pairs, with Benjamini-Hochberg correction for multiple testing. Following reprocessing of the reads by TCRdb, the data hold one row per CDR3 protein sequence and no DNA is available. The V and J calls were determined by TCRdb, not by the authors. The table for this sample records 400,000 or so distinct CDR3 sequences. 2.4% of the sample goes to the ten largest clones.

Taken from cysteine to phenylalanine, the CDR3 has 14 residues. No nucleotide data were recorded. This clonotype originated in a human donor with ulcerative colitis or Crohn's disease, or a healthy co-twin of an affected twin (not recorded which). The V and J segments used are TRBV12-3 or TRBV12-4 and TRBJ1-4; with no DNA, the TCRdb D assignment of TRBD1 cannot be verified. The sequenced material came from blood. CDR3 reads: CASSSVRAGEKLFF.